The T cell receptor (beta chain) under discussion was sequenced for a study of long-term antiretroviral therapy in people with HIV. This CDR3 contains 16 residues. V dropped 2 bases and J dropped 4 bases, with 15 bases sitting between them. Per the germline V gene, CDR1 is MNHNY and CDR2 is SVGAGI (reference sequence). A remark on this clone: Its antigen is undetermined.

Samples were assayed with immunoSEQ v3.0 at survey level. Assay used: immunoSEQ multiplex PCR; TCRdb lists only in-frame clones, some missing. This table has roughly 16,000 clones, 75% to 90% appearing once. General study findings and limits: Transplant-donor-level diversity was not reached after ART, though diversity increased. Missing from the dataset were any data on ART adherence, viral resistance or therapy changes.

This sequence joins TRBV6-6 and TRBJ1-5, with a possible D match to TRBD1 (6 bases). The origin of this receptor is a man aged 18-30 years with HIV. The sample was unsorted PBMCs, taken 0.3 years after starting antiretroviral therapy. This chain's CDR3 is CASSYNSQGRNQPQHF. Here the CDR3 DNA reads TGTGCCAGCAGTTACAACTCACAGGGTCGGAATCAGCCCCAGCATTTT.